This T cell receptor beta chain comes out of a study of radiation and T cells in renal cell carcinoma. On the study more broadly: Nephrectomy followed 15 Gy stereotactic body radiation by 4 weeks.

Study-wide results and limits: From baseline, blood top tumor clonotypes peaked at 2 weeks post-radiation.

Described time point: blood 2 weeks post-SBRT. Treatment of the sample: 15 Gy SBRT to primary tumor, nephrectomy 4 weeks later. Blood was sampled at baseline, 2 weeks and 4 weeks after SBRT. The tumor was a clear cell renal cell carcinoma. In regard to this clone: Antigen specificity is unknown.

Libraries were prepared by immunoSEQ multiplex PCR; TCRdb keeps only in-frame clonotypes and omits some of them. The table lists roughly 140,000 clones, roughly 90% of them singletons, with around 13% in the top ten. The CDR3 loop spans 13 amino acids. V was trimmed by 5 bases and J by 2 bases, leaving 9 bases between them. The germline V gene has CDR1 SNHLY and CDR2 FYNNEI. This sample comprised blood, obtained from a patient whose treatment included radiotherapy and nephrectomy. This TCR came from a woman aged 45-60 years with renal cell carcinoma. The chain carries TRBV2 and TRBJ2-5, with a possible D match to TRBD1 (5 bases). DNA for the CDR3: TGTGCCAGCAGTTGGACATTACAAGAGACCCAGTACTTC. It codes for CASSWTLQETQYF.